This T cell receptor (beta chain) was sequenced in a study of T cells after yellow fever vaccination. Study summary: Researchers used SMART-Seq v4 Ultra Low Input to prepare fractions that had low cell numbers.

Per germline, CDR1 SGHTA and CDR2 FQGNSA. V was pared by 1 base and J by 0 bases, with 7 bases between. The CDR3 consists of 14 residues. Study-wide results and caveats: In post-booster samples, most primary-vaccination clones reappeared (about 95% CD4, over 70% CD8).

UMIs were added to TCR cDNA along with a universal primer site when it was made by 5'RACE template switching. TCRdb called the 5' RACE reads again in MiXCR, with one record for every CDR3 protein. The sample consists of some 320,000 distinct CDR3 sequences, approximately 10% of them appearing once. This clonotype was seen a few times. Antigen unknown. Source: CD4+ T cells sorted from PBMCs, taken 5 days after the yellow fever booster vaccination. The J gene is TRBJ2-7, the V gene TRBV7-2; D unclear. The TCR was taken from a man between 18 and 35 years old who received the YFV17D yellow fever vaccine. The CDR3 loop is CASSLVKASYEQYF. As DNA, the CDR3 is TGTGCCAGCAGCTTAGTTAAGGCCTCCTACGAGCAGTACTTC.